Presented here are 31 T cell receptor beta chains from one specimen sequenced in a study of blood T cell repertoires in COVID-19. Data came from immunoSEQ multiplex PCR; TCRdb stores just in-frame clones and leaves some out. The data contain about 98,000 clones, around 90% of them seen just once; the ten biggest clones take up 4% to 5.5%. Sample: peripheral blood. These receptors originate from a man in his 70s with acute or convalescent COVID-19.

Only one count was recorded for this clone. At one end the junction does not follow the germline gene, possibly because of a read error. V usage is TRBV10-3 and J usage is TRBJ1-5; D may be TRBD1 (5 bases). The CDR3 loop spans 13 amino acids. In germline, CDR1 is ENHRY, CDR2 SYGVKD. The CDR3 nucleotides are TGTGCCATCAGTGAGGGTCTAACCAGGGATGTAAATTTT. It yields the protein CAISEGLTRDVNF.

This clone was detected only a few times. This sequence joins TRBV27 and TRBJ1-2, with TRBD1 matching 7 bases. Losses at the gene ends were 5 bases for V and 3 bases for J; bases not matched to a gene: 9. The CDR3 has 15 amino acids. Germline V gene data show CDR1 as MNHEY and CDR2 as SMNVEV (reference sequence). The CDR3 DNA reads as TGTGCCAGCAGTGGACTCGGACAGGTCCACTATGGCTACACCTTC. This codes for CASSGLGQVHYGYTF.

This clone was picked up a small number of times. The CDR3 sequence: CASSLQAGQLVAGELFF. CDR3 bases: TGTGCCAGCAGTTTACAGGCAGGACAGTTAGTCGCCGGGGAGCTGTTTTTT. V is TRBV27 and J is TRBJ2-2, with a possible D match to TRBD1 (6 bases). CDR3 length: 17 amino acids. Germline CDR1 MNHEY, CDR2 SMNVEV (reference sequence). The germline V and J ends were trimmed by 2 bases and 6 bases, with 19 bases remaining between them.

This clone was counted a few times. This chain joins TRBV7-8 and TRBJ1-3, with D possibly TRBD1 on 6 matching bases. The V gene's germline CDR1 is SGHVS and CDR2 FQNEAQ. Trimming pared 1 base from V and 0 bases from J, leaving 19 bases between. The CDR3 loop spans 19 amino acids. The CDR3, as DNA: TGTGCCAGCAGCTTAGAGGGGGTCTGGGGTCGTTTCTCTGGAAACACCATATATTTT. Translated, it gives CASSLEGVWGRFSGNTIYF.

The chain employs TRBV14 and TRBJ1-1, with unresolved D. V gave up 0 bases and J gave up 5 bases, with 7 bases separating them. This CDR3 region has 13 residues. Germline loops: CDR1 SGHDN, CDR2 FVKESK. The CDR3 sequence: CASSQDANTEAFF. The CDR3 DNA reads as TGTGCCAGCAGCCAAGATGCTAATACTGAAGCTTTCTTT.

This chain uses TRBV28 with TRBJ2-3; D unclear. The CDR3 consists of 13 residues. In germline, CDR1 is MDHEN, CDR2 SYDVKM. Trimming pared 4 bases from V and 0 bases from J, leaving 5 bases between. CDR3 sequence reads: CASSSPSTDTQYF. In nucleotides, the CDR3 is TGTGCCAGCAGTTCCCCAAGCACAGATACGCAGTATTTT.

J is TRBJ2-3 and V is TRBV12-3 or TRBV12-4; possible D gene TRBD1, 5 bases. V lost 5 bases and J lost 5, with 8 bases in between. This CDR3 spans 12 amino acids. CDR3 bases: TGTGCCAGCAGTATAAGGGGAGATACGCAGTATTTT. Its translation: CASSIRGDTQYF.

The chain recombines TRBV29-1 with TRBJ1-1; 7 nucleotides align to TRBD1. There are 13 residues in the CDR3. CDR1 and CDR2 (germline): SQVTM, ANQGSEA. J was trimmed by 0 bases and V by 6 bases; bases with no gene match: 4. In nucleotides, the CDR3 is TGCAGCGTACGGGACAGCATGAACACTGAAGCTTTCTTT. Its translation: CSVRDSMNTEAFF.

In its sample, this clone was seen once. The rearrangement uses TRBV10-3 and TRBJ2-1; 9 bases agree with TRBD2. Trimming took 4 bases from V and 0 from J; bases not matched to a gene: 4. The germline V gene encodes CDR1 ENHRY and CDR2 SYGVKD. The CDR3 extends over 16 amino acids. The CDR3 coding sequence is TGTGCCATCAGTGCAGCTAGCGGGAACTCCTACAATGAGCAGTTCTTC. Protein: CAISAASGNSYNEQFF.

The V and J genes are TRBV19 and TRBJ1-5; D is unresolved. The V end lost 2 bases, the J end lost 0 bases, and 14 bases lay between the germline ends. The CDR3 spans 17 residues. Germline V gives CDR1 LNHDA, CDR2 SQIVND (reference sequence). The CDR3 nucleotides read TGTGCCAGTAGTATATGGAGAGGATCTTATAGCAATCAGCCCCAGCATTTT. Translation: CASSIWRGSYSNQPQHF.

The rearrangement uses TRBV3-1 (or the pseudogene TRBV3-2) and TRBJ1-3; the D is unclear. The CDR3 runs 16 residues. Between the trimmed V and J ends, which lost 3 bases and 2 bases, there was a span of 14 bases. Germline CDR1 reads LGHDT; CDR2 reads YNNKEL (reference sequence). The CDR3 protein is CASSHPPSGTGNTIYF. The CDR3 DNA reads as TGTGCCAGCAGCCATCCCCCCAGCGGTACTGGAAACACCATATATTTT.

Turning to this clone: Compared with germline, one end of the junction differs, possibly owing to a read error. V gene TRBV11-2 combines with J gene TRBJ1-1, with TRBD1 matching over 8 bases. The CDR3 totals 14 residues. Germline CDR1 reads SGHAT; CDR2 reads FQNNGV. The CDR3, as DNA: TGTGCCAGCTCTCACGGACGAGACAGGGGTCGGTGTGACTTT. This codes for CASSHGRDRGRCDF.

This chain connects TRBV15 to TRBJ2-3; possible D gene TRBD1, 5 bases. The CDR3 extends over 14 amino acids. The ends were cut back, 4 bases at V and 2 bases at J, with 10 bases in the middle. In germline, CDR1 is LNHNV, CDR2 YYDKDF (reference sequence). The CDR3 protein is CATSTGFTTDTQYF. CDR3 sequence (DNA): TGTGCCACCAGCACAGGGTTCACCACAGATACGCAGTATTTT.

This clone was counted only a few times. The CDR3 here is CASSQGEYPLHF. The CDR3 DNA reads TGTGCCAGCAGCCAAGGGGAGTACCCCCTCCACTTT. The chain joins TRBV3-1 (or the pseudogene TRBV3-2) to TRBJ1-6, with D unclear. Germline V gives CDR1 LGHDT, CDR2 YNNKEL (reference sequence). The CDR3 is made up of 12 amino acids. V gave up 1 base and J gave up 13 bases, with 8 bases separating them.

The chain joins TRBV5-1 to TRBJ1-2; 9 positions agree with TRBD1. Germline lookup yields CDR1 SGHRS and CDR2 YFSETQ. The CDR3 totals 15 residues. V shed 0 bases and J 7 bases; nucleotides not matched to a gene: 7. CDR3 in amino acids: CASSLAGDRDSGYTF. CDR3 nucleotides: TGCGCCAGCAGCTTGGCTGGGGACAGGGACAGTGGCTACACCTTC.

V usage is TRBV18 and J usage is TRBJ2-1; 9 bases align to TRBD2. Germline lookup yields CDR1 KGHSH and CDR2 LQKENI. Germline trimming cut 5 bases from V and 6 bases from J; bases unmatched to any gene: 8. CDR3 length: 15 amino acids. The CDR3 spells CASSGTGLAANEQFF. CDR3 nucleotides: TGTGCCAGCTCAGGGACGGGACTAGCCGCCAATGAGCAGTTCTTC.

The genes are TRBV6-5 and TRBJ1-6; weak D call: TRBD1 (5 bases). The germline CDR1 and CDR2 sequences are MNHEY and SVGAGI. The length of the CDR3 is 14 residues. Trimming stripped 7 bases from V and 7 bases from J, with 14 bases between. CDR3 region: CASKTTGGNSPLHF. CDR3 DNA sequence: TGTGCCAGCAAGACCACAGGTGGAAATTCACCCCTCCACTTT.

The rearrangement joins TRBV15 to TRBJ1-6, with 7 bases matching TRBD1. Germline CDR1 LNHNV, CDR2 YYDKDF (reference sequence). The trim removed 0 bases at V and 10 bases at J, leaving 15 bases unmatched. The CDR3 has 18 residues. The CDR3 loop reads CATSRDRSTAGGRSPLHF. Written as DNA, the CDR3 is TGTGCCACCAGCAGAGATCGCTCCACCGCAGGGGGTCGCTCACCCCTCCACTTT.

The chain joins TRBV4-1 to TRBJ1-1; 9 nucleotides line up with TRBD1. This CDR3 has 18 residues. V was pared by 1 base and J by 1 base, with 10 bases of the junction left unmatched. The germline V gene has CDR1 MGHRA and CDR2 YSYEKL. CDR3 DNA sequence: TGCGCCAGCAGCCAAGGAGGGGACAGGGCCGACGGGAACACTGAAGCTTTCTTT. Encoded protein: CASSQGGDRADGNTEAFF.

The chain carries TRBV5-4 and TRBJ2-1; possibly TRBD2 for D (5 bases). Germline CDR1 is SGHNT and CDR2 is YYREEE (reference sequence). The CDR3 consists of 15 residues. The germline V and J ends were trimmed by 0 bases and 8 bases, with 15 bases remaining between them. Here the CDR3 reads CASSLVGLGFDEQFF. The CDR3 DNA reads as TGTGCCAGCAGCTTGGTCGGACTGGGGTTCGATGAGCAGTTCTTC.

The V gene is TRBV25-1, the J gene TRBJ1-1, with a tentative D call TRBD1 (6 bases). Per the germline V gene, CDR1 is MGHDK and CDR2 is SYGVNS. Between the trimmed V and J ends, which lost 6 bases and 4 bases, there was a span of 18 bases. The length of the CDR3 is 15 residues. DNA of the CDR3: TGTGCCAGCAGGCAGGCGCGGGGGGCAGGCACTGAAGCTTTCTTT. Translated, it gives CASRQARGAGTEAFF.

In regard to this clone: A junction boundary mismatches the germline segment, possibly from a read error. The chain has TRBV5-1 and TRBJ1-1; TRBD1 is a possible D gene (5 bases). CDR3 length: 15 amino acids. CDR1 SGHRS and CDR2 YFSETQ come from the germline V gene. CDR3 coding DNA: TGCGCCAGCAGCTTGGTCGGATCCCCGGACACCGAAGCTTTCTTT. Encoded protein: CASSLVGSPDTEAFF. Looking up the rest from reference TRBV5-1 and TRBJ1-1 gives the full variable domain: KAGVTQTPRYLIKTRGQQVTLSCSPISGHRSVSWYQQTPGQGLQFLFEYFSETQRNKGNFPGRFSGRQFSNSRSEMNVSTLELGDSALYLCASSLVGSPDTEAFFGQGTRLTVV.

Concerning this clone: Sequence at one end of the junction differs from germline and may be a read error. Other DNA variants within this sample encode the same CDR3. The chain couples TRBV18 to TRBJ1-5, with D perhaps TRBD1 (6 bases). Germline V gene lookup returns CDR1 KGHSH and CDR2 LQKENI. The CDR3 has 13 amino acids. DNA for the CDR3: TGTGCCAGCTCTCCACAGGGAGGTCAGCCCCAGCATTTT. Its protein product is CASSPQGGQPQHF.

To note about this clone: The same CDR3 also results from other DNA sequences found in this sample. This rearrangement joins TRBV5-4 to TRBJ2-6; no firm D call. The germline CDR1 and CDR2 sequences are SGHNT and YYREEE (reference sequence). The CDR3 sequence is 13 residues long. V dropped 4 bases and J dropped 4 bases, with 6 bases sitting between them. The CDR3 reads CASSRSGANVLTF. CDR3 in DNA: TGTGCCAGCAGCCGGTCGGGGGCCAACGTCCTGACTTTC.

The chain links TRBV5-6 to TRBJ1-1; tentatively, D is TRBD1 (5 bases). V gave up 1 base and J gave up 5 bases, with 12 bases separating them. This CDR3 has 14 residues. From germline, CDR1 is SGHDT and CDR2 YYEEEE. The CDR3 bases are TGTGCCAGCAGCTTGCTTGTGGGGGGGACTGAAGCTTTCTTT. It encodes CASSLLVGGTEAFF.

The V gene is TRBV5-1, the J gene TRBJ1-4; 9 nucleotides line up with TRBD1. Per germline, CDR1 SGHRS and CDR2 YFSETQ. With 4 bases clipped from V and 4 bases from J, the junction kept 5 bases outside the gene matches. The CDR3 extends over 15 amino acids. CDR3 loop: CASSRTGANNEKLFF. The CDR3 nucleotides are TGCGCCAGCAGCAGGACAGGGGCGAATAATGAAAAACTGTTTTTT.

This clone was recorded only once. The chain is built from TRBV11-2 and TRBJ2-5, with 9 bases identical to TRBD2. The length of the CDR3 is 17 residues. Per the germline V gene, CDR1 is SGHAT and CDR2 is FQNNGV. Trimming at V came to 1 base and at J to 5 bases, leaving 11 bases not matched to a gene. CDR3 sequence reads: CASSLGSGGRSGETQYF. The CDR3 DNA reads as TGTGCCAGCAGCTTAGGTAGCGGGGGCAGATCTGGGGAGACCCAGTACTTC. Complete variable domain (other parts from reference TRBV11-2 and TRBJ2-5): EAGVAQSPRYKIIEKRQSVAFWCNPISGHATLYWYQQILGQGPKLLIQFQNNGVVDDSQLPKDRFSAERLKGVDSTLKIQPAKLEDSAVYLCASSLGSGGRSGETQYFGPGTRLLVL.

The CDR3 DNA reads as TGTGCCAGCAGCTTAGGGAGGGGCCAAGAGACCCAGTACTTC. Its protein is CASSLGRGQETQYF. The rearrangement joins TRBV7-9 to TRBJ2-5; a possible D gene is TRBD2 (6 bases). This CDR3 region has 14 residues. Germline loops: CDR1 SEHNR, CDR2 FQNEAQ (reference sequence). Trimming took 1 base from V and 1 from J, leaving 7 bases between them.

The V and J genes are TRBV6-6 and TRBJ2-3; possibly TRBD2 for D (5 bases). The CDR3 sequence is 13 residues long. Germline V CDR1 and CDR2: MNHNY, SVGAGI (reference sequence). V dropped 6 bases and J dropped 6 bases, with 13 bases sitting between them. The CDR3, as DNA: TGTGCCAGCAGGAGGGCCACCGCGGATACGCAGTATTTT. This translates into CASRRATADTQYF.

J is TRBJ1-1 and V is TRBV6-6; unclear D gene. CDR3 length: 13 amino acids. Trimming shortened V by 2 bases and J by 5 bases, and 9 bases separated the two germline ends. CDR1 is MNHNY and CDR2 is SVGAGI in the germline V gene (reference sequence). The CDR3 DNA follows: TGTGCCAGCAGTTACACATCCGGGACTGAAGCTTTCTTT. Its translation is CASSYTSGTEAFF.

The chain is built from TRBV10-2 and TRBJ1-6, with 10 bases matching TRBD1. The CDR3 is 17 amino acids. With V trimmed by 4 bases and J by 10 bases, 13 bases remained unmatched. Germline CDR1 and CDR2: WSHSY and SAAADI. CDR3: CASSVSLGTGAPSPLHF. CDR3 bases: TGCGCCAGCAGTGTGTCGTTAGGGACAGGGGCCCCGTCACCCCTCCACTTT.